The rows below give T cell receptor beta chains drawn from one sample of a study of blood T cell repertoires in COVID-19. Libraries were prepared by immunoSEQ multiplex PCR; TCRdb keeps only in-frame clonotypes and omits some of them. The sample has 400,000 to 450,000 clones; 85% to 90% are singletons. Sequencing used peripheral blood. The receptor source for this set is a man younger than 30 with COVID-19, enrolled during active disease. Both conserved end residues are part of each CDR3. The order of the fields is clone size, V gene, D gene, J gene, CDR3 DNA, CDR3 protein. The D gene is left open where the match is weak. Clone size is not always given. Where it is, it says once, few, many or a class for expanded clones.

>-|TRBV6-4|-|TRBJ2-7
TGTGCCAGCAGCCCTCGGGGTGGGGCCTACGAGCAGTACTTC
CASSPRGGAYEQYF
>-|TRBV5-5|-|TRBJ2-1
TGTGCCAGCAGCTTGTCAAATGAGCAGTTCTTC
CASSLSNEQFF
>-|TRBV19|-|TRBJ2-2
TGTGCCAGTAGTATAACGGACACCGGGGAGCTGTTTTTT
CASSITDTGELFF
>-|TRBV5-1|TRBD2|TRBJ2-2
TGCGCCAGCAGCTTGGAATACCTAGCGGTCGGGGAGCTGTTTTTT
CASSLEYLAVGELFF
>once|TRBV3-1/TRBV3-2|-|TRBJ1-4
TGTGCCAGCAGCCAACTCGGGAATCTTGAAAAACTGTTTTTT
CASSQLGNLEKLFF
>-|TRBV4-1|TRBD2|TRBJ2-7
TGCGCCAGCAGCCAAGCCGTCGAACTAGCGGGATACTCCGAGCAGTACTTC
CASSQAVELAGYSEQYF
>-|TRBV5-1|TRBD1|TRBJ2-3
TGCGCCAGCAGCTTGGTTCCGGGACAGAGCACAGATACGCAGTATTTT
CASSLVPGQSTDTQYF
>many|TRBV3-1/TRBV3-2|-|TRBJ1-2
TGTGCCAGCAGCCAAGGCAATCAGTGGAGGCCTACTAACTATGGCTACACCTTC
CASSQGNQWRPTNYGYTF
>-|TRBV6-6|-|TRBJ1-2
TGTGCCAGCAGCTCGTTTTTTGTGGGGACCCCTCAAAGGGAGGATGGCTACACCTTC
CASSSFFVGTPQREDGYTF
>-|TRBV27|-|TRBJ1-5
TGTGCCAGCAGTAGTACAGGGAGCAATCAGCCCCAGCATTTT
CASSSTGSNQPQHF
>once|TRBV2|-|TRBJ1-2
TGTGCCAGCAGTCTATATCTAGGGGCTGACTATGGCTACACCTTC
CASSLYLGADYGYTF
>-|TRBV6-5|-|TRBJ2-2
TGTGCCAGCAGTTACCGACAGTTCGACACCGGGGAGCTGTTTTTT
CASSYRQFDTGELFF
>-|TRBV2|TRBD1|TRBJ1-2
TGTGCCAGCAGTGATACGAGGACAGGGGATAATGGCTACACCTTC
CASSDTRTGDNGYTF
>once|TRBV5-5|TRBD1|TRBJ2-7
TGTGCCAGCAGCTGGGACGACAGGGGTTACTACGAGCAGTACTTC
CASSWDDRGYYEQYF
>-|TRBV4-1|-|TRBJ1-4
TGCGCCAGCAGCCAAGCCCCGGGACACGTTGCAACTAATGAAAAACTGTTTTTT
CASSQAPGHVATNEKLFF
>-|TRBV2|TRBD2|TRBJ2-7
TGTGCCAGCAGGGGAGGGGTTTACGAGCAGTACTTC
CASRGGVYEQYF
>-|TRBV11-2|-|TRBJ1-5
TGTGCCAGCAGCTTAGGTGGGACACTAAATCAGCCCCAGCATTTT
CASSLGGTLNQPQHF
>-|TRBV29-1|TRBD1|TRBJ1-1
TGCAGCGTCGGCAGGGGGGATGCAGCTTTCTTT
CSVGRGDAAFF
>-|TRBV6-5|-|TRBJ2-2
TGTGCCAGCAGTTACCTTGACTCCACCGGGGAGCTGTTTTTT
CASSYLDSTGELFF
>-|TRBV5-1|-|TRBJ2-2
TGCGCCAGCAGCTTGTTCAGGAACACCGGGGAGCTGTTTTTT
CASSLFRNTGELFF
>-|TRBV19|-|TRBJ2-2
TGTGCCAGTAGCACGACGGGTCCGTTGGGGGAGCTGTTTTTT
CASSTTGPLGELFF
>-|TRBV19|-|TRBJ2-1
TGTGCCAGTAGTATATCAACCAGGTCCTACAATGAGCAGTTCTTC
CASSISTRSYNEQFF
>-|TRBV5-1|TRBD2|TRBJ2-5
TGCGCCAGCAGCTTGGGGGACTATGCACAAGAGACCCAGTACTTC
CASSLGDYAQETQYF
>-|TRBV4-1|-|TRBJ2-4
TGCGCCAGCAGCCCAAGTTTACTAGCCAAAAACATTCAGTACTTC
CASSPSLLAKNIQYF
>-|TRBV27|TRBD1|TRBJ2-1
TGTGCCAGCAGTTTAAGGACAGGGAACAATGAGCAGTTCTTC
CASSLRTGNNEQFF
>-|TRBV5-1|TRBD2|TRBJ2-1
TGCGCCAGCAGCATCGGACTAGCATCCTCCTACAATGAGCAGTTCTTC
CASSIGLASSYNEQFF
>-|TRBV10-2|-|TRBJ2-7
TGCGCCAGCACTCCAGACGGGAGCACTATAGAGCAGTACTTC
CASTPDGSTIEQYF
>-|TRBV5-5|TRBD2|TRBJ2-7
TGTGCCAGCAGCTTGACACCGGTTAGCGGGCCGACTAACGAGCAGTACTTC
CASSLTPVSGPTNEQYF
>-|TRBV7-9|-|TRBJ2-2
TGTGCCAGCAGCTTGATTTTAGGGGCCGGGGAGCTGTTTTTT
CASSLILGAGELFF
>-|TRBV11-1|-|TRBJ2-1
TGTGCCAGCAGCTTCGAGGGCGGGGAGGTTGAGCAGTTCTTC
CASSFEGGEVEQFF
>-|TRBV25-1|-|TRBJ1-2
TGTGCCAGCAGTGCGGGGTATGGCTACACCTTC
CASSAGYGYTF
>few|TRBV2|-|TRBJ1-6
TGTGCCAGCACTCAGGGGCTGGGAGATTCACCCCTCCACTTT
CASTQGLGDSPLHF
>few|TRBV14|-|TRBJ1-3
TGTGCCAGCAGCCCCATGGAGGGACGTGGAAACACCATATATTTT
CASSPMEGRGNTIYF
>-|TRBV5-1|-|TRBJ2-4
TGCGCCAGCAGAGGGGGTGGGGTAGCCAAAAACATTCAGTACTTC
CASRGGGVAKNIQYF
>-|TRBV18|-|TRBJ1-3
TGTGCCAGCTCACCAATCGACAGTTACACCATATATTTT
CASSPIDSYTIYF
>-|TRBV4-1|-|TRBJ1-4
TGCGCCAGCAGCCAAGGGGTTGAGGGCTTTAATGAAAAACTGTTTTTT
CASSQGVEGFNEKLFF
>-|TRBV7-9|-|TRBJ2-7
TGTGCCAGCAGCAACCGGGACACGACATCCTACGAGCAGTACTTC
CASSNRDTTSYEQYF
>-|TRBV9|TRBD2|TRBJ2-7
TGTGCCAGCAGCGTAGTTGGGACTAGCGGGAGCGAGCAGTACTTC
CASSVVGTSGSEQYF
>-|TRBV6-5|-|TRBJ1-4
TGTGCCAGCAGTTACTCGAAGGACAGCCAGAATGAAAAACTGTTTTTT
CASSYSKDSQNEKLFF
>-|TRBV7-6|TRBD1|TRBJ2-5
TGTGCCAGCAGCTTGCAAGGACAGGGGAAAGAGACCCAGTACTTC
CASSLQGQGKETQYF
>-|TRBV3-1/TRBV3-2|TRBD2|TRBJ2-4
TGTGCCAGCAGCCAAGTGGCGGGAGGGGGGAACATTCAGTACTTC
CASSQVAGGGNIQYF
>-|TRBV27|TRBD1|TRBJ1-6
TGTGCCAGCAGTTTTCGACAGGGCGGTTCACCCCTCCACTTT
CASSFRQGGSPLHF
>-|TRBV2|-|TRBJ1-2
TGTGCCAGCAGCGTCAGGGGTCGGTATGGCTACACCTTC
CASSVRGRYGYTF
>once|TRBV5-6|-|TRBJ1-3
TGTGCCAGCAGCCACGGGGGGCCTGGAAACACCATATATTTT
CASSHGGPGNTIYF
>-|TRBV3-1/TRBV3-2|TRBD2|TRBJ2-5
TGTGCCAGCAGCCAAGAGAGGATCCGGGGGGGCCAAGAGACCCAGTACTTC
CASSQERIRGGQETQYF
>-|TRBV13|-|TRBJ1-1
TGTGCCAGCAGCTCAACAGGGAACACTGAAGCTTTCTTT
CASSSTGNTEAFF